This TCR beta chain was retrieved from a study of T cell responses to AZD1222 COVID-19 vaccine. Study background: Researchers grouped second doses given at about 4 or about 12 weeks into one pool.

This CDR3 region has 14 residues. Germline V CDR1 and CDR2: SGHRS, YFSETQ. Trimming took 6 bases from V and 2 from J; bases not matched to a gene: 3. The protocol was immunoSEQ multiplex PCR, while the TCRdb copy is restricted to in-frame clones and leaves out a portion. Altogether tens of thousands of clones are present, about 88% being singletons, with the ten largest covering about 7%. Study-wide points: The study found vaccine-associated CD4 TCRs spanning spike, dominant at 160-218 and 743-854.

With respect to this clone: Its antigen is currently unknown.

This chain links TRBV5-1 with TRBJ2-1; 9 bases align to TRBD2. The TCR was taken from an adult in good health. Sample: peripheral blood, taken on day 0 of AZD1222 vaccination. CDR3 region: CASTSGTAYNEQFF. For the CDR3, the DNA is TGCGCCAGCACTAGCGGGACAGCCTACAATGAGCAGTTCTTC.